The TCR beta chain described here comes from a study of T cell responses to AZD1222 COVID-19 vaccine. Clones were sequenced by immunoSEQ multiplex PCR, and TCRdb holds only the in-frame ones, with some missing. The sample has roughly 100,000 clones, 80% to 90% seen once. With 4 bases removed from V and 8 bases from J, the gap between germline ends came to 9 bases. The CDR3 runs 13 residues. The germline CDR1 and CDR2 sequences are LNHDA and SQIVND (reference sequence). There are a few counts of this clone. V and J are TRBV19 and TRBJ1-6; D remains unclear. The specimen comprised peripheral blood, sampled on day 0 of AZD1222 vaccination. This TCR was recovered from an adult in good health. The CDR3 is CASSTGPYSPLHF. In nucleotides, the CDR3 is TGTGCCAGTAGTACCGGTCCCTATTCACCCCTCCACTTT. Variable domain in full (rest from reference TRBV19 and TRBJ1-6): DGGITQSPKYLFRKEGQNVTLSCEQNLNHDAMYWYRQDPGQGLRLIYYSQIVNDFQKGDIAEGYSVSREKKESFPLTVTSAQKNPTAFYLCASSTGPYSPLHFGNGTRLTVT.